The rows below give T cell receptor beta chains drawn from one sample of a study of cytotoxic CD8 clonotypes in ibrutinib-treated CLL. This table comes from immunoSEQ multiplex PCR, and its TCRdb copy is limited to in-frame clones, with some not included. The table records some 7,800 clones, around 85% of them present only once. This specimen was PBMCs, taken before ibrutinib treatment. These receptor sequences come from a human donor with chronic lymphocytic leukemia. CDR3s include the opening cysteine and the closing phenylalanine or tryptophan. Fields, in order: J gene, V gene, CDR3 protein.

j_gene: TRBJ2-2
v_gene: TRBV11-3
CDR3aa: CASTKQGPSGELFF

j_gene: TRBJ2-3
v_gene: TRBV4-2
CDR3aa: CASSQGGVASTDTQYF

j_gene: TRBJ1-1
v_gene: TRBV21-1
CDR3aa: CASTPGLGRTEAFF

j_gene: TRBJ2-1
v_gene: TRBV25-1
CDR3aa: CASSAGLAGADEQFF

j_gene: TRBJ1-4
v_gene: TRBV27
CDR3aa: CASSRLVLGQGNEKLFF

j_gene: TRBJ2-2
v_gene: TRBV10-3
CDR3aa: CAITPSNTGELFF

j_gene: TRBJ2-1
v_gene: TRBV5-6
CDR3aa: CASSLAGVSREQFF

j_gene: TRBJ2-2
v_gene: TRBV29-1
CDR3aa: CSGDRGTGELFF

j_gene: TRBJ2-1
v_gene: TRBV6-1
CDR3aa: CASSGLNVGSYNEQFF

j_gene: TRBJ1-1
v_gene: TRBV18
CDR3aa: CASSPPTGPNTEAFF

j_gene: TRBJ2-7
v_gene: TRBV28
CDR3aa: CASSPGYEQYF

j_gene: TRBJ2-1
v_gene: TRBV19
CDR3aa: CASQGGTSGIYEQFF

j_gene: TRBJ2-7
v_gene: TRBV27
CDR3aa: CASSSTAREQYF

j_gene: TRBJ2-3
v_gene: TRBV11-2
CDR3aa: CASSSRTSTQYF

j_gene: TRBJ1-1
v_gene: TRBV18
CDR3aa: CASSPQGNTEAFF

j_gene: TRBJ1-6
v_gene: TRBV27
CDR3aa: CASSLLAGAYSYNSPLHF

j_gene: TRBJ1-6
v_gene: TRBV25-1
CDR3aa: CASSERGQTYSPLHF

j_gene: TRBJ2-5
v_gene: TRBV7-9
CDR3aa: CASPNQETQYF

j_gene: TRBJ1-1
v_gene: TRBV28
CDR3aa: CASSFGGDTEAFF

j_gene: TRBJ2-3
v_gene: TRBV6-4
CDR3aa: CASSLSSGGADTQYF

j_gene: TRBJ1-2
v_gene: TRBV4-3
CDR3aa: CASSQDFAGVSGYTF

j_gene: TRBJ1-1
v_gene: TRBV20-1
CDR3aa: CSVAPNTEAFF

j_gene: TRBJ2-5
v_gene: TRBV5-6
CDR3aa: CASSLVQGTYQETQYF

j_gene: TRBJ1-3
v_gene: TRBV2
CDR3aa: CASTPGQGTTGNTIYF

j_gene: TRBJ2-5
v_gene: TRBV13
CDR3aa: CASSFGANQETQYF

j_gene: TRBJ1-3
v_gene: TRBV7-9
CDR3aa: CASSLDRNTIYF

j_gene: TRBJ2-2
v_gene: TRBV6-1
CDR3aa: CASSARQGRDTGELFF

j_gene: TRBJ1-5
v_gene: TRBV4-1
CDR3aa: CASSQDPGFLTQPQHF

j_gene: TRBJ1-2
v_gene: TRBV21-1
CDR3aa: CASTRGASYGYTF

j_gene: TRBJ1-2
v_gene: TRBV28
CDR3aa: CASSRGTGQLYYGYTF

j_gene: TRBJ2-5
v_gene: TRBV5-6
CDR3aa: CASSFRGVMQETQYF

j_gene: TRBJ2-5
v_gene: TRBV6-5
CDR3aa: CASSYSGAQGETQYF

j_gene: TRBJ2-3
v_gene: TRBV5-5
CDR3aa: CASILGLAGVDTQYF

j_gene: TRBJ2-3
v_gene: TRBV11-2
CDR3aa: CASSLLGNTQYF

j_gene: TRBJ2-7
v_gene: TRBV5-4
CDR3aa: CASSLRARDRVSYEQYF

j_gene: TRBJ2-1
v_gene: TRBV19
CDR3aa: CASSRGEPAAYGGNEQFF

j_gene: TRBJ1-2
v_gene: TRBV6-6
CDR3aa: CASRTGGANGYTF

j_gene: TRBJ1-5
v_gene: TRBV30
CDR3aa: CAGQLGNQPQHF

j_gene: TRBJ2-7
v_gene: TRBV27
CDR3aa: CASGWTGYEQYF

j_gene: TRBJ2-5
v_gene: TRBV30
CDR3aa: CAWAEGLAEQETQYF

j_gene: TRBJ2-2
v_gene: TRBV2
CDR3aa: CASSPAPPGAGNTGELFF

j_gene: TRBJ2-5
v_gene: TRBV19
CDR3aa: CASKIAGGPRETQYF

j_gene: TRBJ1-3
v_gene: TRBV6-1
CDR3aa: CASSEIGGGNTIYF

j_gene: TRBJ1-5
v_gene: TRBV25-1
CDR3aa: CASSQTGTNQPQHF

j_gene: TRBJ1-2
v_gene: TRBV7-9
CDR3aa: CASSQGPLQNYGYTF

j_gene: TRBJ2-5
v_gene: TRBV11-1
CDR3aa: CASSPGTETQYF

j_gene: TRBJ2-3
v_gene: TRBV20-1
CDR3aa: CSASIQGPQYF

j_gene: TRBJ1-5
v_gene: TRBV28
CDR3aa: CASSLRGPGSAQPQHF

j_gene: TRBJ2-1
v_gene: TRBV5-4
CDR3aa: CASSLEGASYNEQFF

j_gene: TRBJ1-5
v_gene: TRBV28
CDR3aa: CASRRAVQPQHF